This T cell receptor beta chain was obtained from a study of regulatory T cells in long-lasting Graves disease. Findings and caveats of the study: Newly diagnosed disease favored TRBV20-1 and TRBJ2-1 over persistent disease. The sample size was small, and this may have reduced accuracy. Public clonotype sharing was higher in persistent than newly diagnosed patients.

This clonotype has at least ten counts. Its antigen is not identified. In building TCR beta libraries, iRepertoire HTBI primers were used together with Arm-PCR of CDR3 regions. In the authors' methods: Segment identification across samples yielded roughly 62 TRBV and more than 11 TRBJ segments. Via MiXCR, TCRdb re-called the multiplex PCR reads, giving one row per CDR3 protein. The V and J calls, along with clone size, are taken from TCRdb and not from the paper's own processing. This table has 200,000 to 300,000 distinct CDR3 sequences, over 20% appearing once. Described time point: newly diagnosed GD, antithyroid drugs for less than 3 months. After RNA was extracted from PBMCs, the TCR library was made from it. Germline CDR1 SGDLS, CDR2 YYNGEE. Trimming took off 4 bases at V and 0 bases at J, with 10 bases between the two ends. This CDR3 comprises 15 residues.

The rearrangement links TRBV9 to TRBJ2-2; D is unclear. This specimen was peripheral blood mononuclear cells (PBMCs), taken at new diagnosis, from a patient treated with antithyroid drugs. This receptor was identified in a female donor with Graves disease. CDR3 amino acids: CASSPEWANTGELFF. In DNA, the CDR3 is TGTGCCAGCAGCCCAGAGTGGGCGAACACCGGGGAGCTGTTTTTT.